This TCR beta chain appears in the sequencing data of a study of blood T cells in healthy people across ages. For the study at large: About one barcoded beta molecule per two T cells was captured by template switching. Study conclusions and caveats: Conclusively comparing naive with antigen-experienced cells was impossible with unsorted PBMCs. It was not known whether donors were CMV positive (a possible confounder of expanded clonotype changes). Getting older went along with TCR beta diversity per million T cells dropping roughly linearly.

Comment on this clonotype: No antigen is known for it.

A sample-barcoded 5' primer and a J-beta primer mix were used in a second PCR of roughly 7 to 12 cycles. Each CDR3 protein gets one entry after TCRdb re-called the 5' RACE reads with MiXCR. The sample includes 800,000 or so distinct CDR3 sequences, under 80% of them seen just once. From germline, CDR1 is SNHLY and CDR2 FYNNEI. V lost 11 bases and J lost 0, with 17 bases in between. The CDR3 contains 14 residues. This chain uses TRBV2 with TRBJ2-7; no clear D. The source material was blood. This sequence was found in a man aged 25-40 years in good health. Written as DNA, the CDR3 is TGTGCCGGCATAGTAGTCGGTAGCTCCTACGAGCAGTACTTC. Its translation is CAGIVVGSSYEQYF.